A single T cell receptor beta chain is shown here with its context. TCRdb re-derived calls from the reads in MiXCR, one entry per CDR3 protein. The sample includes about 490,000 distinct CDR3 sequences, more than 25% of them seen just once. These data belong to a study of T cell repertoires in cytomegalovirus infection. Study details: A matching HLA type, together with CMV infection, was signaled by public TCR beta signatures.

The sample was PBMCs. The TCR comes from a human donor in good health (CMV status not recorded). Some clones in this sample may be carry-over from other donors' samples.

CDR3 nucleotide sequence: TGTGCCAGTAGTAACGGACAGGGCACTGAAGCTTTCTTT. It codes for CASSNGQGTEAFF. The gene calls are TRBV19 and TRBJ1-1; 8 bases fit TRBD1. CDR3 length: 13 residues. Germline lookup yields CDR1 LNHDA and CDR2 SQIVND (reference sequence). V gave up 4 bases and J gave up 4 bases; unmatched junction bases: 2.